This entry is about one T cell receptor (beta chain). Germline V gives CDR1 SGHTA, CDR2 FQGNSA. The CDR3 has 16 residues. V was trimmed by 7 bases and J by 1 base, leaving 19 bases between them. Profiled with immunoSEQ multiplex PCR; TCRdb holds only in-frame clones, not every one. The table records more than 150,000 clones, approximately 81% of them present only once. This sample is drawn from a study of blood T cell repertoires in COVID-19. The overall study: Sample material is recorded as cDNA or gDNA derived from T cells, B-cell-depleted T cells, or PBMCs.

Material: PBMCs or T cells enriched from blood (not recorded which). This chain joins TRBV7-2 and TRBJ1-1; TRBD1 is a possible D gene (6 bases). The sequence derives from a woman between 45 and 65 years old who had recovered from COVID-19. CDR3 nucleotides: TGTGCCAGCAAACTGGACAGAGGAAACGGGAACACTGAAGCTTTCTTT. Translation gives CASKLDRGNGNTEAFF.